Listed below are T cell receptor beta chains from one sample, sequenced in a study of CD8 T cells in Susac syndrome. TCRdb reanalysed the immunoSEQ multiplex PCR reads using MiXCR and keeps one entry per CDR3 protein. There are fewer than 200,000 distinct CDR3 sequences in the sample; about 93% occur only once, and 0.1% lies in the top ten. The specimen sequenced was CD4+ T cells from PBMCs. All receptors come from a human donor in good health. Both conserved end residues are part of each CDR3. D genes are given only for firm matches. Expanded clones get a size class; other rows say once, few or many, or leave the size out.

CDR3 protein,CDR3 DNA,clone size,D gene,J gene,V gene
CASRLGLLGELFF,TGCGCCAGCAGGCTCGGGCTGCTCGGGGAGCTGTTTTTT,.,.,TRBJ2-2,TRBV4-1
CASSSIWDRANEQFF,TGTGCCAGCAGCTCAATATGGGACAGGGCCAATGAGCAGTTCTTC,.,TRBD1,TRBJ2-1,TRBV7-2
CASSPPQGLQETQYF,TGTGCCAGCTCACCCCCCCAGGGATTGCAAGAGACCCAGTACTTC,.,.,TRBJ2-5,TRBV18
CASSIMGGRMNTEAFF,TGTGCCAGCAGCATAATGGGAGGGCGTATGAACACTGAAGCTTTCTTT,.,.,TRBJ1-1,TRBV7-9
CASKRDGQNYGYTF,TGTGCCAGCAAACGCGACGGACAAAACTATGGCTACACCTTC,once,.,TRBJ1-2,TRBV6-4
CASSPYRGSNQPQHF,TGTGCCAGCAGCCCGTACAGAGGGAGCAATCAGCCCCAGCATTTT,.,.,TRBJ1-5,TRBV28
CASSFIGGTSYNEQFF,TGTGCCAGCAGTTTCATCGGCGGGACTAGCTACAATGAGCAGTTCTTC,.,TRBD2,TRBJ2-1,TRBV27
CASSKTGTTNEKLFF,TGTGCCAGCAGCAAAACGGGGACAACTAATGAAAAACTGTTTTTT,.,.,TRBJ1-4,TRBV2
CAIRGGAVVNTQYF,TGTGCCATCAGAGGCGGCGCGGTAGTAAATACGCAGTATTTT,.,.,TRBJ2-3,TRBV10-3
CASTLPRTLRLNTGELFF,TGTGCCAGTACCCTGCCGCGTACCTTGAGATTGAACACCGGGGAGCTGTTTTTT,.,.,TRBJ2-2,TRBV19
CASSPGGGWNTIYF,TGTGCCAGCAGTCCGGGCGGCGGATGGAACACCATATATTTT,.,.,TRBJ1-3,TRBV6-1
CASSYNGGVQETQYF,TGTGCCAGCAGTTATAACGGCGGGGTCCAAGAGACCCAGTACTTC,.,.,TRBJ2-5,TRBV28
CASSTGTANTEAFF,TGTGCCAGCAGTACCGGGACAGCGAACACTGAAGCTTTCTTT,.,TRBD1,TRBJ1-1,TRBV6-5
CASSQDLGRRSAIKYQETQYF,TGTGCCAGCAGCCAAGATCTGGGCAGGAGGTCTGCCATCAAGTACCAAGAGACCCAGTACTTC,.,.,TRBJ2-5,TRBV14
CASSLVGTTSTDTQYF,TGTGCCAGCAGCTTAGTGGGGACTACTAGCACAGATACGCAGTATTTT,.,TRBD2,TRBJ2-3,TRBV7-2
CASSGSGTLQYF,TGTGCCAGCAGTGGTTCCGGGACCTTGCAGTATTTT,.,.,TRBJ2-3,TRBV2
CAIRDGQANTGELFF,TGTGCCATCAGGGATGGACAGGCCAACACCGGGGAGCTGTTTTTT,.,TRBD1,TRBJ2-2,TRBV10-3
CASSFDRAEPPLHF,TGTGCCAGCAGCTTTGACAGGGCTGAGCCACCCCTCCACTTT,.,TRBD1,TRBJ1-6,TRBV7-2
CASSVKVRTTGNTIYF,TGTGCCAGCAGCGTAAAGGTCAGGACGACTGGAAACACCATATATTTT,once,.,TRBJ1-3,TRBV9
CASSLGQEPGHEQYF,TGTGCCAGCAGCCTTGGCCAGGAACCCGGCCACGAGCAGTACTTC,.,.,TRBJ2-7,TRBV7-9
CASSPVGSAQHF,TGTGCCAGCAGTCCCGTGGGCTCGGCCCAGCATTTT,.,.,TRBJ1-5,TRBV28
CASSPLAGGPYEQYF,TGTGCCAGCAGCCCTCTAGCGGGGGGGCCCTACGAGCAGTACTTC,.,TRBD2,TRBJ2-7,TRBV12-3/TRBV12-4
CASSLEGSEAFF,TGCGCCAGCAGCTTGGAAGGGTCTGAAGCTTTCTTT,.,.,TRBJ1-1,TRBV5-1
CSAPRGQAQETQYF,TGCAGTGCTCCTCGGGGCCAAGCTCAAGAGACCCAGTACTTC,.,.,TRBJ2-5,TRBV20-1
CASSMEGHRSSPLHF,TGTGCCAGTAGTATGGAGGGACACCGGAGTTCACCCCTCCACTTT,.,.,TRBJ1-6,TRBV19
CSARPVGANEKLFF,TGCAGTGCTAGACCGGTGGGGGCTAATGAAAAACTGTTTTTT,.,.,TRBJ1-4,TRBV20-1
CASSPGMSNQPQHF,TGTGCCAGCAGCCCAGGGATGAGCAATCAGCCCCAGCATTTT,.,.,TRBJ1-5,TRBV4-2
CASSKTGDTGELFF,TGTGCCAGCAGCAAGACAGGGGACACCGGGGAGCTGTTTTTT,.,TRBD1,TRBJ2-2,TRBV7-8
CASSHGGTGEGQETQYF,TGTGCCAGCAGCCATGGTGGGACAGGGGAAGGGCAAGAGACCCAGTACTTC,.,TRBD1,TRBJ2-5,TRBV4-2
CASSAREGDYGYTF,TGCGCCAGCAGCGCCAGGGAGGGGGACTATGGCTACACCTTC,.,.,TRBJ1-2,TRBV4-1
CASSPVRQNNEQFF,TGTGCCAGCTCACCAGTTCGGCAGAACAATGAGCAGTTCTTC,.,.,TRBJ2-1,TRBV18
CSAGAQGTNEKLFF,TGCAGCGCGGGGGCTCAGGGAACTAATGAAAAACTGTTTTTT,.,.,TRBJ1-4,TRBV29-1
CASSFGGDTDTQYF,TGTGCCAGCAGCTTTGGGGGAGACACAGATACGCAGTATTTT,once,.,TRBJ2-3,TRBV7-9
CASGSSYNSPLHF,TGTGCCAGCGGAAGCTCCTATAATTCACCCCTCCACTTT,.,.,TRBJ1-6,TRBV7-2
CASRDRGLTYEQYF,TGTGCCAGCAGAGACAGGGGCCTTACCTACGAGCAGTACTTC,.,TRBD1,TRBJ2-7,TRBV6-4
CASSIPRTGDTGELFF,TGTGCCAGTAGTATCCCCAGGACAGGGGACACCGGGGAGCTGTTTTTT,.,TRBD1,TRBJ2-2,TRBV19
CASSLTGERGYTF,TGTGCCAGCAGCCTTACAGGGGAAAGAGGCTACACCTTC,.,TRBD1,TRBJ1-2,TRBV9
CASSQQGRSSGANVLTF,TGTGCCAGCAGTCAACAGGGAAGGAGCTCTGGGGCCAACGTCCTGACTTTC,.,.,TRBJ2-6,TRBV3-1
CASSATGLADYEQYF,TGTGCCAGCAGCGCCACGGGACTAGCTGACTACGAGCAGTACTTC,.,TRBD2,TRBJ2-7,TRBV7-9
CASSPWAGRSNQPQHF,TGTGCCAGCTCACCATGGGCAGGGAGAAGCAATCAGCCCCAGCATTTT,.,.,TRBJ1-5,TRBV18
CASSPQFSGNTIYF,TGTGCCAGCAGTCCACAATTCTCTGGAAACACCATATATTTT,.,.,TRBJ1-3,TRBV28